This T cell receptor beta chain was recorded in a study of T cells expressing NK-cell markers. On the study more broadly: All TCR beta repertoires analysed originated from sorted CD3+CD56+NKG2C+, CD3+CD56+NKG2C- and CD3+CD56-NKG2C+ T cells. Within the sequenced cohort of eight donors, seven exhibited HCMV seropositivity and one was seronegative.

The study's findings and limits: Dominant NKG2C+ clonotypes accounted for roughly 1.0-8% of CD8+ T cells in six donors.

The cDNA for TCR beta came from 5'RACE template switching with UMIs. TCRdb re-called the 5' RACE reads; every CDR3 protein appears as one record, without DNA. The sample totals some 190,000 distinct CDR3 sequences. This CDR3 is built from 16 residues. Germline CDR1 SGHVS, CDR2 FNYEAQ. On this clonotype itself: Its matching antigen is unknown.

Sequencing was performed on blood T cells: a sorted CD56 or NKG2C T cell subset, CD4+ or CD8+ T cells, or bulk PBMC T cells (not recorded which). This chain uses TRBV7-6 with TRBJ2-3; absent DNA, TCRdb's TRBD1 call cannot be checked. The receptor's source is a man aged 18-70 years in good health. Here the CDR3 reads CASSSNGGFSTDTQYF. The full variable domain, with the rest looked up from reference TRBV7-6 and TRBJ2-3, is GAGVSQSPRYKVTKRGQDVALRCDPISGHVSLYWYRQALGQGPEFLTYFNYEAQQDKSGLPNDRFSAERPEGSISTLTIQRTEQRDSAMYRCASSSNGGFSTDTQYFGPGTRLTVL.